These 28 T cell receptor beta chains originate from one sample sequenced in a study of cytomegalovirus exposure and HLA in healthy donors. The protocol was immunoSEQ multiplex PCR, while the TCRdb copy is restricted to in-frame clones and leaves out a portion. The sample has over 200,000 clones, around 86% seen once. The sample consisted of PBMCs. The receptors were gathered from a woman in her late teens or twenties in good health and CMV-seropositive.

The chain has TRBV29-1 and TRBJ2-3, with D unresolved. CDR1 and CDR2 (germline): SQVTM, ANQGSEA. The V and J ends lost 6 bases and 3 bases respectively, with 7 bases between them. The CDR3 spans 11 residues. The CDR3: CSVEQTDTQYF. The CDR3 DNA reads as TGCAGCGTCGAACAAACAGATACGCAGTATTTT.

The chain couples TRBV5-1 to TRBJ2-3, with 11 positions matching TRBD2. The CDR3 spans 19 residues. CDR1 and CDR2 (germline): SGHRS, YFSETQ. Losses at the gene ends were 0 bases for V and 4 bases for J; bases not matched to a gene: 13. The CDR3 DNA follows: TGCGCCAGCAGCTTGGTCGGGCGACTAGCGGGACCCCTGGCAGATACGCAGTATTTT. It codes for CASSLVGRLAGPLADTQYF.

The CDR3 sequence is CASSPGQGNTEAFF. The CDR3 DNA reads as TGTGCCAGCAGCCCGGGACAGGGGAACACTGAAGCTTTCTTT. The V and J genes are TRBV5-6 and TRBJ1-1; 9 bases fit TRBD1. J gave up 1 base and V 4 bases, and 2 bases lay outside the gene matches. CDR1 and CDR2 (germline): SGHDT, YYEEEE. The CDR3 extends over 14 amino acids. The variable domain in full, with the rest retrieved from reference TRBV5-6 and TRBJ1-1, is DAGVTQSPTHLIKTRGQQVTLRCSPKSGHDTVSWYQQALGQGPQFIFQYYEEEERQRGNFPDRFSGHQFPNYSSELNVNALLLGDSALYLCASSPGQGNTEAFFGQGTRLTVV.

This clone was seen at least ten times. V and J are TRBV4-2 and TRBJ2-7; 9 bases fit TRBD2. J was trimmed by 5 bases and V by 1 base; bases with no gene match: 9. This CDR3 has 16 residues. Looked up from germline, CDR1 is LGHNA and CDR2 is YNFKEQ. The CDR3 loop reads CASSQVRSGRRHEQYF. As DNA, the CDR3 is TGTGCCAGCAGCCAAGTTAGGAGCGGGAGGCGCCACGAGCAGTACTTC.

The rearrangement uses TRBV2 and TRBJ2-7; tentative D call: TRBD2 (6 bases). The V and J ends lost 6 bases and 1 base respectively, with 25 bases between them. The CDR3 contains 18 residues. Germline V gives CDR1 SNHLY, CDR2 FYNNEI. CDR3: CASSGVLTGTAPSYEQYF. The CDR3 DNA follows: TGTGCCAGCAGCGGGGTCTTAACCGGGACTGCGCCTTCCTACGAGCAGTACTTC.

Details on this clone: The same CDR3 arises from other DNA sequences in this sample as well. The CDR3 loop reads CASSFRGQETQYF. As DNA, the CDR3 is TGTGCCAGCAGCTTTAGGGGCCAAGAGACCCAGTACTTC. This chain uses TRBV5-4 with TRBJ2-5, with D perhaps matching TRBD1 (5 bases). The CDR3 loop spans 13 amino acids. Trimming cost V 2 bases and J 1 base, with 6 bases left between them. Per the germline V gene, CDR1 is SGHNT and CDR2 is YYREEE (reference sequence).

This sequence joins TRBV29-1 and TRBJ1-1; perhaps TRBD1 as D (5 bases). The CDR3 length is 14 residues. Between the trimmed V and J ends, which lost 2 bases and 1 base, there was a span of 11 bases. Per germline, CDR1 SQVTM and CDR2 ANQGSEA. Here the CDR3 DNA reads TGCAGCGTTGAAAGGGGAGGTCGGAACACTGAAGCTTTCTTT. It codes for CSVERGGRNTEAFF.

The chain has TRBV5-4 and TRBJ2-5, with TRBD1 as a possible D gene (6 bases). Trimming took 4 bases from V and 5 from J, leaving 15 bases between them. In germline, CDR1 is SGHNT, CDR2 YYREEE (reference sequence). The CDR3 loop spans 14 amino acids. CDR3 DNA: TGTGCCAGCAGCCGCCATCAGGGGAAGGAGACCCAGTACTTC. Translated: CASSRHQGKETQYF.

The V and J genes are TRBV2 and TRBJ2-5; a possible D gene is TRBD2 (7 bases). The CDR3 covers 15 residues. From germline, CDR1 is SNHLY and CDR2 FYNNEI. Between the trimmed V and J ends, which lost 3 bases and 5 bases, there was a span of 16 bases. The CDR3 region is CASSEAGALRETQYF. The CDR3 DNA sequence: TGTGCCAGCAGTGAGGCGGGGGCGCTTCGGGAGACCCAGTACTTC. Full variable domain (missing parts from reference TRBV2 and TRBJ2-5): EPEVTQTPSHQVTQMGQEVILRCVPISNHLYFYWYRQILGQKVEFLVSFYNNEISEKSEIFDDQFSVERPDGSNFTLKIRSTKLEDSAMYFCASSEAGALRETQYFGPGTRLLVL.

The chain couples TRBV6-1 to TRBJ1-2; 7 nucleotides match TRBD1. Germline V CDR1 and CDR2: MNHNS, SASEGT. This CDR3 has 15 residues. Trimming removed 3 bases from V and 5 bases from J; junction bases left unmatched: 9. The CDR3 protein is CASSDQGGLEYGYTF. CDR3 DNA sequence: TGTGCCAGCAGTGATCAGGGGGGTCTCGAGTATGGCTACACCTTC.

This chain links TRBV10-3 with TRBJ2-7; 11 bases align to TRBD2. The CDR3 totals 16 residues. Germline assignment: CDR1 ENHRY and CDR2 SYGVKD. Trimming cost V 6 bases and J 1 base; bases outside gene matches: 8. The CDR3 spells CAIRASTSGRSYEQYF. CDR3 nucleotide sequence: TGTGCCATCAGGGCGAGTACTAGCGGGAGATCCTACGAGCAGTACTTC.

This sequence joins TRBV28 and TRBJ2-1, with TRBD2 as a possible D gene (6 bases). Germline-derived CDR1 and CDR2 are MDHEN and SYDVKM. V lost 5 bases to trimming and J lost 5 bases, with 16 bases between them. The CDR3 extends over 15 amino acids. CDR3 DNA sequence: TGTGCCAGCAGTGGGATAGTGCTAGCGAACAATGAGCAGTTCTTC. It translates to CASSGIVLANNEQFF. The whole variable domain, remainder taken from reference TRBV28 and TRBJ2-1, is DVKVTQSSRYLVKRTGEKVFLECVQDMDHENMFWYRQDPGLGLRLIYFSYDVKMKEKGDIPEGYSVSREKKERFSLILESASTNQTSMYLCASSGIVLANNEQFFGPGTRLTVL.

This chain joins TRBV2 and TRBJ1-5; D is uncertain. The CDR3 runs 14 residues. Germline CDR1 and CDR2: SNHLY and FYNNEI. Trimming cost V 3 bases and J 5 bases, with 11 bases left between them. The CDR3 region is CASSDGRLHQPQHF. In DNA, the CDR3 is TGTGCCAGCAGTGACGGCAGACTCCATCAGCCCCAGCATTTT. Full variable domain (outside the CDR3, taken from reference TRBV2 and TRBJ1-5): EPEVTQTPSHQVTQMGQEVILRCVPISNHLYFYWYRQILGQKVEFLVSFYNNEISEKSEIFDDQFSVERPDGSNFTLKIRSTKLEDSAMYFCASSDGRLHQPQHFGDGTRLSIL.

This chain connects TRBV15 to TRBJ2-1; 10 bases are a match to TRBD1. From germline, CDR1 is LNHNV and CDR2 YYDKDF (reference sequence). The junction had 4 bases not matched to a gene; V was cut back by 0 bases and J by 8 bases. This CDR3 is built from 15 residues. CDR3 coding DNA: TGTGCCACCAGCAGAGAGGGACAGGGGTTCGATGAGCAGTTCTTC. Residues: CATSREGQGFDEQFF.

V and J are TRBV10-1 and TRBJ1-5; 7 bases are shared with TRBD1. The junction had 5 bases not matched to a gene; V was cut back by 6 bases and J by 6 bases. The CDR3 is 13 residues long. Germline assignment: CDR1 WNHNN and CDR2 SYGVQD (reference sequence). CDR3 in amino acids: CASSVAGGQPQHF. Here the CDR3 DNA reads TGCGCCAGCAGCGTGGCAGGGGGTCAGCCCCAGCATTTT.

This sequence joins TRBV6-6 and TRBJ2-7, with D tentatively TRBD1 (6 bases). Germline V gene lookup returns CDR1 MNHNY and CDR2 SVGAGI (reference sequence). The CDR3 consists of 11 residues. V shed 10 bases and J shed 4 bases, with 11 bases lying between them. Here the CDR3 reads CATTGFYEQYF. The CDR3, as DNA: TGTGCCACCACAGGGTTTTACGAGCAGTACTTC.

This rearrangement joins TRBV6-1 to TRBJ2-3, with D hard to call. The CDR3 spans 13 residues. With 10 bases removed from V and 1 base from J, the gap between germline ends came to 12 bases. Germline lookup yields CDR1 MNHNS and CDR2 SASEGT. The CDR3: CATPPPGTDTQYF. The CDR3 bases are TGTGCCACCCCCCCTCCAGGCACAGATACGCAGTATTTT.

V gene TRBV5-6 combines with J gene TRBJ2-3; TRBD2 agrees at 8 bases. J was trimmed by 3 bases and V by 4 bases; bases with no gene match: 7. CDR1 SGHDT and CDR2 YYEEEE come from the germline V gene. The CDR3 totals 15 residues. The CDR3: CASSPSGSWTDTQYF. CDR3 DNA sequence: TGTGCCAGCAGCCCCAGCGGGAGCTGGACAGATACGCAGTATTTT.

The V and J genes are TRBV9 and TRBJ2-7; 10 bases align to TRBD1. V lost 4 bases to trimming and J lost 5 bases; unmatched junction nucleotides: 9. CDR1 SGDLS and CDR2 YYNGEE come from the germline V gene. The CDR3 is 15 amino acids. The chain's CDR3 is CASSPGSGQGDEQYF. CDR3 nucleotides: TGTGCCAGCAGCCCGGGGAGCGGACAGGGGGACGAGCAGTACTTC.

This clone appeared a single time. The rearrangement links TRBV2 to TRBJ1-1; D possibly corresponds to TRBD1 (6 bases). CDR3 length: 13 amino acids. V was pared by 8 bases and J by 4 bases, with 14 bases between. The germline V gene has CDR1 SNHLY and CDR2 FYNNEI. For the CDR3, the DNA is TGTGCCAGCGCCGACAGGCGGGTCACTGAAGCTTTCTTT. Amino acids: CASADRRVTEAFF.

V is TRBV29-1 and J is TRBJ2-1, with 14 bases that match TRBD2. In germline, CDR1 is SQVTM, CDR2 ANQGSEA. The CDR3 has 16 amino acids. The junction had 6 bases not matched to a gene; V was cut back by 6 bases and J by 2 bases. The CDR3 spells CSVGTSGRFTYNEQFF. CDR3 DNA sequence: TGCAGCGTCGGGACTAGCGGGAGATTCACCTACAATGAGCAGTTCTTC.

The chain has TRBV18 and TRBJ1-5; the match to TRBD1 covers 7 bases. CDR3 size: 13 residues. The germline V gene has CDR1 KGHSH and CDR2 LQKENI. Germline trimming cut 5 bases from V and 5 bases from J; bases unmatched to any gene: 3. The CDR3 region is CASSGTDDQPQHF. CDR3 DNA: TGTGCCAGCTCAGGGACAGATGATCAGCCCCAGCATTTT.

CDR3 DNA: TGTGCCAGCACCTGGGGAGGAGCGGGAGACAACGAGCAGTACTTC. Amino acid sequence: CASTWGGAGDNEQYF. This chain connects TRBV5-4 to TRBJ2-7; 8 bases align to TRBD2. This CDR3 has 15 residues. Germline V gene data show CDR1 as SGHNT and CDR2 as YYREEE (reference sequence). V shed 6 bases, J shed 5 bases, and the junction held 13 bases outside the gene matches.

The V gene is TRBV4-1, the J gene TRBJ2-3, with TRBD2 matching 9 bases. The V gene's germline CDR1 is MGHRA and CDR2 YSYEKL. This CDR3 comprises 17 residues. V shed 2 bases, J shed 5 bases, and the junction held 11 bases outside the gene matches. The CDR3 sequence is CASSQLNSGSGGDTQYF. The DNA for the CDR3 is TGCGCCAGCAGCCAACTAAATAGCGGGAGTGGGGGAGATACGCAGTATTTT.

A few counts support this clone. The J gene is TRBJ2-2, the V gene TRBV12-5; possible D gene TRBD2, 5 bases. V lost 1 base and J lost 6, with 6 bases in between. This CDR3 spans 13 amino acids. Germline CDR1 and CDR2: LGHNT and FRNRAP. The CDR3 is CASGLEGAGELFF. In DNA form, the CDR3 reads TGTGCTAGTGGTTTGGAGGGAGCCGGGGAGCTGTTTTTT.

The J gene is TRBJ2-4, the V gene TRBV5-1, with D perhaps matching TRBD2 (6 bases). The CDR3 covers 14 residues. Germline loops: CDR1 SGHRS, CDR2 YFSETQ. V dropped 0 bases and J dropped 3 bases, with 7 bases sitting between them. The CDR3, as DNA: TGCGCCAGCAGCTTGGGGGGGGTCAAAAACATTCAGTACTTC. It encodes CASSLGGVKNIQYF.

V is TRBV7-3 and J is TRBJ1-1; TRBD1 aligns across 9 bases. The CDR3 has 13 amino acids. V shed 5 bases, J shed 6 bases, and the junction held 4 bases outside the gene matches. Germline V gene lookup returns CDR1 SGHTA and CDR2 FQGTGA. The CDR3 region is CASSGRQGAEAFF. The CDR3 DNA reads TGTGCCAGCAGCGGTCGACAGGGGGCTGAAGCTTTCTTT.

J is TRBJ2-3 and V is TRBV6-1; weak D call: TRBD1 (6 bases). V was trimmed by 0 bases and J by 5 bases, leaving 18 bases between them. The CDR3 is 17 amino acids. In germline, CDR1 is MNHNS, CDR2 SASEGT. The CDR3 DNA follows: TGTGCCAGCAGTGAAGCAAGGGACATCAATCTTAGAGATACGCAGTATTTT. It specifies CASSEARDINLRDTQYF.